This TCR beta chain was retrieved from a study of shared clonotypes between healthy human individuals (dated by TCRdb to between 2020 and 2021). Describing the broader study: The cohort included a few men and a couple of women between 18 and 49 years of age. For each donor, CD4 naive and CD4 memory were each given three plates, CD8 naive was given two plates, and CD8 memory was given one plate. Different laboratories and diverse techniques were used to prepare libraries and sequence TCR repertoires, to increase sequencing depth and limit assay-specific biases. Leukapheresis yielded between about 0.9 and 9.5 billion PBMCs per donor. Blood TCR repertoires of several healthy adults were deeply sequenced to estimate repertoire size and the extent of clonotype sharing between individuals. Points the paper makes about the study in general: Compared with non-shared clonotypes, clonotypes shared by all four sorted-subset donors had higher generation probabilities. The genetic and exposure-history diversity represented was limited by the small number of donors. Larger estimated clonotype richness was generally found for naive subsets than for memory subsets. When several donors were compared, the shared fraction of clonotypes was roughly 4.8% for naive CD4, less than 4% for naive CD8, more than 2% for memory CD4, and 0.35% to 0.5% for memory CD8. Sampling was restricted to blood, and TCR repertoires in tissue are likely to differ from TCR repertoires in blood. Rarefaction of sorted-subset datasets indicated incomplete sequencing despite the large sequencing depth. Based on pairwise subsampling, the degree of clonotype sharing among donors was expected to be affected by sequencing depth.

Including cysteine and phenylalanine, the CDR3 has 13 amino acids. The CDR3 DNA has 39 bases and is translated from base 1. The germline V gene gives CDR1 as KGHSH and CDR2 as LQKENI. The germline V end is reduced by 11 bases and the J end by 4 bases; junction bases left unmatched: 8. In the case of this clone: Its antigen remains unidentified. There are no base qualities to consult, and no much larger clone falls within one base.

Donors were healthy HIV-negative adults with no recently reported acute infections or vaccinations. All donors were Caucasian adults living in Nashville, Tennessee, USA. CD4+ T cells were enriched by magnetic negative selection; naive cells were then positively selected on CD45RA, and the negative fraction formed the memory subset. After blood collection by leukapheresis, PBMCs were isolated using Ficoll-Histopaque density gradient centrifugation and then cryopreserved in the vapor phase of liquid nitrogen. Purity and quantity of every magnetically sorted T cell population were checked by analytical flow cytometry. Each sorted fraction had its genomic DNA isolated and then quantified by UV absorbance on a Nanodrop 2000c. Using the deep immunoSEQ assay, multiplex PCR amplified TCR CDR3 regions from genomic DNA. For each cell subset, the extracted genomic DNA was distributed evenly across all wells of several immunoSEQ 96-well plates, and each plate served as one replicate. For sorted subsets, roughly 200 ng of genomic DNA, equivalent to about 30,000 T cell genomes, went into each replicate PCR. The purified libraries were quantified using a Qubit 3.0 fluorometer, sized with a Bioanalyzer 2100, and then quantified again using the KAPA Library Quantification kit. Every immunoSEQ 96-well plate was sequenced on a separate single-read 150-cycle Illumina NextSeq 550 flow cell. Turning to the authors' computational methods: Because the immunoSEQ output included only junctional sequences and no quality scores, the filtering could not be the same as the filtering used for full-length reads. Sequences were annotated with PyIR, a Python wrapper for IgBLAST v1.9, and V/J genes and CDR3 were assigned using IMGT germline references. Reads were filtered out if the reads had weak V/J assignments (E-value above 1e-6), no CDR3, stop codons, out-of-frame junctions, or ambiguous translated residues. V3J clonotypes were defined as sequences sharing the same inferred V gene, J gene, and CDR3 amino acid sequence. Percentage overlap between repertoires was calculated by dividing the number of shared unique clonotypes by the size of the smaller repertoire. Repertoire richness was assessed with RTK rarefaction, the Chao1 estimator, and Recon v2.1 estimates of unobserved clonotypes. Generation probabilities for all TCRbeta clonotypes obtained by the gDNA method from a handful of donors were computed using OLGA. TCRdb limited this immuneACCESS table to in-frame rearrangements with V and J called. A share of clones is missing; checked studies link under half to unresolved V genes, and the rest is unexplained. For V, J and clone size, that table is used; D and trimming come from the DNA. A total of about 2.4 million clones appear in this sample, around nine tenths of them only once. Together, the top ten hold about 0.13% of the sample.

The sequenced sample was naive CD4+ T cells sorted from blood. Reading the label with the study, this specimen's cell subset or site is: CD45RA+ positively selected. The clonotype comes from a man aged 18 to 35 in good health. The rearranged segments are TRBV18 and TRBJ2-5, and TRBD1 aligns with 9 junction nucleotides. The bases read TGTGCCGCCGGGGACAGGGCCGCAGAGACCCAGTACTTC. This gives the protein CAAGDRAAETQYF.